These 5 T cell receptor beta chains were all obtained from the same sample, sequenced in a study of monozygotic twins with inflammatory bowel disease (dated by TCRdb to between 2017 and 2020). Libraries were constructed by 5' RACE. The sequencing machine was an Illumina HiSeq 2500. Reprocessed by TCRdb, the reads give a single entry per CDR3 protein sequence, without DNA. This sample's table lists about 300,000 distinct CDR3 sequences. The ten largest clones take up less than 6.5% of the sample. The specimen was blood. The receptors derive from a human donor with ulcerative colitis or Crohn's disease, or a healthy co-twin of an affected twin (not recorded which).

The gene calls are TRBV18 and TRBJ2-3; TCRdb lists TRBD1, though no DNA is available to test this call. The CDR3 loop spans 14 amino acids. The V gene's germline CDR1 is KGHSH and CDR2 LQKENI. CDR3 residues: CASSRDISTDTQYF.

The chain is built from TRBV5-4 and TRBJ1-4. This CDR3 region has 12 residues. Germline V gene data show CDR1 as SGHNT and CDR2 as YYREEE (reference sequence). CDR3 sequence: CASSEGPEKLFF.

This chain uses TRBV3-1 with TRBJ2-4. The germline gives CDR1 LGHDT, CDR2 YNNKEL (reference sequence). The CDR3 consists of 15 residues. CDR3: CASSQVLVAKNIQYF.

The J gene is TRBJ1-2, the V gene TRBV7-2; absent DNA, TCRdb's TRBD1 call cannot be checked. The germline V gene encodes CDR1 SGHTA and CDR2 FQGNSA. The CDR3 spans 16 residues. The CDR3 here is CASSSGPGQHDYGYTF. Looking up the rest from reference TRBV7-2 and TRBJ1-2 gives the full variable domain: GAGVSQSPSNKVTEKGKDVELRCDPISGHTALYWYRQSLGQGLEFLIYFQGNSAPDKSGLPSDRFSAERTGGSVSTLTIQRTQQEDSAVYLCASSSGPGQHDYGYTFGSGTRLTVV.

The chain joins TRBV20-1 to TRBJ2-5; TCRdb designates TRBD2, a call that cannot be tested without DNA. The CDR3 spans 15 residues. Germline loops: CDR1 DFQATT, CDR2 SNEGSKA (reference sequence). The CDR3 sequence is CSAGEGVYPQETQYF.